Below, one TCR beta chain is given with its context. Its antigen specificity is not known. The record has no base qualities; no much larger clone is one base away. The sample belongs to a study of cytomegalovirus exposure and HLA in healthy donors (dated by TCRdb to 2016 to 2017). The study in broad terms: In an earlier analysis of roughly 590 of the donors, around 290 Gb of sequence data and 120 million or so unique TCR beta sequences from 180 million or so T cells were reported. To study patterns of TCR occurrence, a later analysis re-analyzed previously published TCR beta repertoires from several hundred donors and added high-resolution HLA genotyping. A later genetic analysis used genome-wide SNP genotypes for about 55% of the 666 donors, treating that subset as a discovery cohort. Donor age, sex, ethnicity and CMV serostatus were compiled alongside the repertoire data. A handful of DR-DQ haplotypes were handled as single units for association and clustering because linkage in the cohort was strong. The number of donors typed differed by locus, with about 620-630 for A, B, C, DRB1 and DQB1, more than 500 for DQA1, 606 for DPA1, and roughly 450 for DPB1. Both class I and class II loci were covered by HLA typing, at four-digit resolution. Among the roughly 400 genotyped donors, around 81% belonged to the genetic ancestry cluster associated with self-reported Caucasian donors. To decide whether each TCR beta V gene segment behaved as functional or pseudogenic, an earlier analysis of nearly 600 of the donors relied on high-throughput TCR beta sequencing. The study used immunosequencing to profile the T cell repertoires of approximately 640 subjects and linked those repertoires to cytomegalovirus serostatus. Rather than drawing on any new phenotypic data, the later analysis identified candidate immune exposures from TCR beta sequences and the way those sequences occurred across donors. The study aimed to test whether cataloging public T cell receptors could reveal signatures of past pathogen exposure. Besides the first cohort of about 730 subjects, a separate validation cohort made up of 120 different subjects was used. High-throughput TCR immunosequencing, statistical association of individual TCRs with disease status, and machine learning were combined to predict cytomegalovirus infection status. Across 398 genotyped donors of the cohort, an average of approximately 200,000 unique TCR beta nucleotide sequences per donor were sequenced, and roughly 20% of those sequences were non-productive. An early release that covered roughly 600 HLA-typed donors contained 250 to 350 gigabases of sequencing data and tens of millions of unique TCR sequences. Every discovery cohort repertoire had been produced on one sequencing platform. General conclusions and limits of the study: In a later genetic analysis, fewer N-insertions in productive TCRs were reported among donors in an Asian-associated ancestry cluster than the roughly 700-donor mean. Most TCR sequences were observed very rarely across donors, whereas some public TCRs were present in many individuals. At a false discovery rate of 0.05, a later analysis linked about 16,000 TCR beta sequences to specific HLA alleles. Strong co-occurrence of HLA alleles, especially DR and DQ, made assigning TCR associations to individual alleles difficult. In the study, about 150 TCR beta chains were listed as associated with cytomegalovirus. In a later analysis, several top co-occurrence clusters were reported to appear linked to parvovirus B19, influenza, CMV and Epstein-Barr virus. Sequencing depth was assumed to be roughly uniform across donors in the presence/absence analyses, though that assumption may not hold. In a later analysis, the rate of TCR association differed among HLA loci, with DRB1 alleles having the most associated TCRs and HLA-C alleles having the fewest. Broadly in line with IMGT annotations, most TCR beta V segments showed up in productive rearrangements about 90% or about 30% of the time in an earlier analysis of several hundred of the donors. This cohort had only TCR beta chains sequenced, and the lack of alpha or paired-chain data limited which features could be detected. Because counts were too low, roughly 16 rarely observed V segments, including chromosome 9 orphons, were left out of the earlier analysis of about 500 of the donors. Because HLA typing was missing for some donors at each locus, association tests included only the typed subset. Some IMGT-functional V segments, including TRBV6-2 and TRBV6-3, could not be distinguished by the 87-base-pair reads and were therefore excluded. The classifier was reported to diagnose cytomegalovirus status with high specificity and sensitivity in both the original and validation cohorts. In a later analysis, HLA-associated TCR beta chains were found to be more clonally expanded and to have lower generation probabilities than equally common non-associated chains. According to a later analysis, most CMV-associated TCR beta chains appeared to be HLA-restricted, and the HLA associations seemed to be driven largely by CMV exposure. Linkage disequilibrium might explain the correlated functional status among segregating V segments, but an unknown experimental factor could not be ruled out. A further reported finding was that TCR beta sequences accurately predicted the HLA-A and HLA-B alleles for most subjects in the first cohort. In vitro tests confirmed that three of the cytomegalovirus-associated TCR beta chains recognize cytomegalovirus antigens. A cluster of highly shared sequence variants was judged likely to be a technical artifact of the sequencing pipeline. CMV serostatus was the only immune exposure information available for the cohort. V-gene and J-gene trimming of TCR beta chains was associated with a missense DCLRE1C variant in a later genetic analysis, and the association was replicated in an independent cohort. According to the authors, the approach could potentially be generalized to other disease states and immunological phenotypes.

The CDR3 numbers 15 residues from cysteine through phenylalanine. CDR3 DNA only is kept here, 45 bases in frame from base 1. Based on the germline V gene (reference sequence), the CDR1 and CDR2 sequences are SEHNR and FQNEAQ. Relative to germline, V is 1 base shorter and J is 3 bases shorter, with 10 bases between their ends. In total, more than 500 healthy bone marrow donors made up the cohort. All cohort members were sampled while nominally healthy, although unrecorded immune exposures were likely present. The donor tested CMV seropositive and was one of the 289 seropositive cohort members. A peripheral blood sample was collected from each donor, and TCR beta sequencing was performed on peripheral blood mononuclear cells. Genomic DNA extraction from the blood cell samples was performed with the Qiagen DNeasy Blood Extraction Kit. Library construction relied on the immunoSEQ multiplex PCR assay. A mixture of 60 forward primers for TCR Vbeta segments and 13 reverse primers for TCR Jbeta segments was used in the multiplex PCR. The CDR3 region of rearranged TCR beta genes was amplified from genomic DNA by a multiplex PCR assay. Amplified TCR beta libraries were sequenced as 87-base-pair reads on the Illumina HiSeq System. For the original study's pipeline: A later analysis counted about 80 million unique TCR beta chains across the 600 to 850 repertoires, and about 10 million of these chains were shared by at least two donors. To remove PCR and sequencing errors, raw reads were error-corrected and collapsed into unique sequences using a nearest-neighbor algorithm that merged closely related sequences. CDR3 sequences were aligned to IMGT reference sequences to assign V, D and J gene segments. Each retained sequence needed at least a six-nucleotide match to both a V gene segment and a J gene segment. A rearrangement was called productive if the CDR3 had no stop codons and remained in frame with V and J, and every other rearrangement was called non-productive. Following IMGT convention, CDR3 was defined as the stretch from the second conserved V-encoded cysteine up to the conserved J-encoded phenylalanine. The earlier analysis of approximately 590 of the donors excluded any sequence lacking an unambiguous match to a single V gene segment. In an earlier analysis of approximately 610 of the donors, V segments were called functional above 56.7% productive rearrangements and were called segregating when the between-donor standard deviation exceeded 5%. A statistical classification framework was developed to diagnose cytomegalovirus status using the catalog of TCR beta chain sequences. A later analysis assigned V and J genes by comparing TCR nucleotide sequences with IMGT/GENE-DB human TR gene sequences. In a later analysis, CDR3 sequences and most-parsimonious VDJ recombination scenarios were assigned using the TCRdist pipeline. In a later analysis, each TCR beta chain was defined by its CDR3 amino acid sequence together with its V-gene family, and reads without a unique V-gene family were excluded. As a way to deal with suspected cross-contamination and a sequencing artifact, a later analysis dropped 450 to 600 nucleotide sequences that were highly shared and had low generation probability. For each public chain, a later analysis derived a clonal expansion index from normalized ranks of inferred template counts within each repertoire. In a later analysis, generation probabilities were computed using a VDJ recombination model fitted to out-of-frame rearrangements, and the results were checked against IGoR. Hypergeometric tests were used in a later analysis to score TCR-TCR, TCR-HLA and TCR-CMV co-occurrence, with a repertoire-size bias correction applied to the TCR pairs. In a later analysis, false discovery rates were estimated by permuting HLA or CMV assignments 20 times. In a later analysis, co-occurring TCRs were grouped using DBSCAN, with TCRdist sequence similarity added in when clustering inside HLA-allele-positive subsets. Co-occurrence clustering excluded repertoires with fewer than 30,000 or more than 120,000 public chains, plus five with anomalous nucleotide sharing. Drawn from immuneACCESS, this table holds only the in-frame rearrangements with V and J called that TCRdb kept. Clones are partly lost; checked studies trace under half to an unresolved V gene and leave the rest unexplained. That table is the source of V, J and clone size, and D and trimming were worked out from the DNA. In all, the sample holds 140,000 to 150,000 clones, and around 78% of those were seen once. In total, the top ten clones hold 2% to 2.5% of the sample.

This clonotype was obtained from a woman aged 18-29 years in good health and CMV-seropositive. The rearrangement combines TRBV7-9 with TRBJ1-5; matching of 5 bases hints at TRBD1 as the D gene. Specimen: PBMCs. Here is the DNA: TGTGCCAGCAGCTTAGGCGGGGACTTCAATCAGCCCCAGCATTTT. This gives the protein CASSLGGDFNQPQHF. The CDR3, completed at both ends by the reference TRBV7-9 and TRBJ1-5 genes, gives the full variable domain DTGVSQNPRHKITKRGQNVTFRCDPISEHNRLYWYRQTLGQGPEFLTYFQNEAQLEKSRLLSDRFSAERPKGSFSTLEIQRTEQGDSAMYLCASSLGGDFNQPQHFGDGTRLSIL.